The rows below give T cell receptor beta chains drawn from one sample of a study of preoperative IRX-2 immunotherapy in early breast cancer. Libraries were prepared by immunoSEQ multiplex PCR; TCRdb keeps only in-frame clonotypes and omits some of them. Among around 88,000 clones listed, around 86% were seen once. The starting material was tumor tissue, obtained after IRX-2 immunotherapy. The receptors here all came from a human donor with breast cancer. CDR3s leave out the opening cysteine and the closing phenylalanine or tryptophan. Not every row has a clone size; where given, it reads once, few, many or a size class.

NA,TRBJ2-2,TRBV11-3,ASNAAFNTGELF
NA,TRBJ1-5,TRBV4-1,ASSTEGFGNQPQH
NA,TRBJ1-4,TRBV11-3,ASSLQQGVEAGEKLF
NA,TRBJ2-1,TRBV12-2,AVKQGVSSYNEQF
NA,TRBJ2-5,TRBV11-3,ASSLDRTLLAQETQY
NA,TRBJ2-7,TRBV28,ASSLTPLPSYEQY
NA,TRBJ1-1,TRBV5-1,ASSLEGVNTEAF
NA,TRBJ1-2,TRBV19,ASSIDSGNYGYT
once,TRBJ1-1,TRBV5-1,ASSPEGGRGTEAF
NA,TRBJ2-7,TRBV7-7,ASSLGIGTVGSYEQY
once,TRBJ2-3,TRBV11-3,ASSYQQGRGDTQY
NA,TRBJ1-1,TRBV6-4,ARGVGANNTEAF
few,TRBJ1-2,TRBV19,ASNDRPTNYGYT
NA,TRBJ1-4,TRBV6-9,ASSATGEVREKLF
few,TRBJ1-2,TRBV6-8,ASRFGTGDVGYT
NA,TRBJ1-2,TRBV6-8,ASSWDRVGYT
NA,TRBJ1-1,TRBV19,ASSIGGNTEAF
NA,TRBJ2-2,TRBV7-1,ASSVRASGREADGGELF
NA,TRBJ2-5,TRBV19,ASSIGAGSETQY
once,TRBJ1-3,TRBV15,ATSRGMTGNTIY
NA,TRBJ2-7,TRBV12-5,ASGYTSPDRVLPYEQY
NA,TRBJ2-7,TRBV30,AWTGSGGYSYEQY
NA,TRBJ1-4,TRBV19,ASSRGTVDEKLF
NA,TRBJ1-2,TRBV10-3,AISERRGYTYGYT
NA,TRBJ1-2,TRBV19,ASKTDTDANYGYT
NA,TRBJ1-4,TRBV7-1,ASSLGDSWNEKLF
NA,TRBJ2-7,TRBV28,ASTSAGQIYEQY
NA,TRBJ1-1,TRBV5-1,ASSLGQIGNTEAF
NA,TRBJ2-7,TRBV28,ASSPRFPYEQY
NA,TRBJ2-7,TRBV5-1,ASSNPGTPTYEQY
NA,TRBJ2-7,TRBV19,ASSIKSSYEQY
NA,TRBJ1-5,TRBV7-7,ASSLAGDRGYSNQPQH
NA,TRBJ1-2,TRBV19,ASSIGPDQRQGYT
once,TRBJ2-2,TRBV14,ASSHLPIQNTGELF
few,TRBJ2-7,TRBV28,ASQLAGSYEQY
NA,TRBJ2-3,TRBV5-1,ASSLMDSSDTQY
once,TRBJ1-2,TRBV30,ALSGDLYGYT
NA,TRBJ2-1,TRBV12-5,ASALKDEQF
few,TRBJ1-4,TRBV5-1,ASSLAGRTEKLF
NA,TRBJ2-1,TRBV28,ASSFAYSGGYNEQF
NA,TRBJ1-2,TRBV28,ASSLGWLGYT
NA,TRBJ2-5,TRBV19,ASSNTGGAETQY
NA,TRBJ2-7,TRBV5-1,ASSVGLAGGYYEQY
NA,TRBJ2-7,TRBV5-1,ASSPGRVVYEQY
NA,TRBJ2-3,TRBV25-1,ASIGGLGLTDTQY
NA,TRBJ1-1,TRBV5-1,ASSLWGEGTEAF
NA,TRBJ2-5,TRBV5-1,ASSRQALQETQY
NA,TRBJ1-6,TRBV6-4,ASSRTGSNSPLH
few,TRBJ2-2,TRBV11-3,ASSCRGPRNTGELF
NA,TRBJ2-2,TRBV5-1,ASSLERATNTGELF
NA,TRBJ2-3,TRBV28,ASSISTGRNTQY
NA,TRBJ2-2,TRBV19,ASSIEGVAGELF